This T cell receptor (beta chain) was identified during a study of breast tumors, draining lymph nodes, adjacent tissues. Study-wide findings and caveats: Tumor and nontumor repertoires were significantly more similar in luminal-like than in basal-like breast cancer. Compared with lymph nodes, tumors were less diverse; compared with nontumor tissue, more. Data fit most tumor T cells coming from lymph node, expanding in tumor.

Each CDR3 protein gets one entry after TCRdb re-called the multiplex PCR reads with MiXCR. The table lists around 120,000 distinct CDR3 sequences, about 20% of them singletons. V shed 3 bases and J shed 4 bases, with 12 bases lying between them. The CDR3 has 14 amino acids. CDR1 is SEHNR, CDR2 FQNEAQ, per germline (reference sequence). This clonotype was observed at least ten times. The antigen remains undetermined. The lymph nodes were axillary draining lymph nodes from breast cancer patients. The receptor comes from a female donor with breast cancer. Some clones in this sample may be carry-over from other donors' samples. The sample taken for sequencing was axillary lymph node tissue. The chain is built from TRBV7-9 and TRBJ1-2; maybe TRBD1 (5 bases). The CDR3 protein is CASSFGGQGYGYTF. CDR3 nucleotides: TGTGCCAGCAGCTTTGGAGGGCAGGGCTATGGCTACACCTTC.